This TCR beta chain derives from a study of Tregs in tolerant kidney transplant recipients. In the study overall: The nonmyeloablative bone marrow transplants came from related graft donors, with transient mixed chimerism.

Study conclusions and caveats: Few patients were studied, so findings need validation in larger groups. Nucleotide sequences could not be compared across some patients' samples due to primer changes.

This clone was seen a few times. The antigen remains undetermined. After roughly six days with irradiated graft donor PBMCs, CFSE-labeled recipient PBMCs were FACS-sorted. Sequencing was performed with immunoSEQ multiplex PCR; in TCRdb, only in-frame clones are kept and a portion is missing. Of fewer than 20,000 clones listed, about half are singletons. Germline-derived CDR1 and CDR2 are SGHNT and YENEEA. The CDR3 sequence is 16 residues long. V lost 5 bases to trimming and J lost 0 bases, with 14 bases between them. The rearrangement joins TRBV11-3 to TRBJ1-3; no reliable D call. This sequence originates from a human patient who received a combined kidney and bone marrow transplant. This sample comprised CD4+ T cells from blood cultured with allogeneic cells, obtained before the transplant. CDR3 protein: CASSPRGGNSGNTIYF. The CDR3 DNA reads TGTGCCAGCAGCCCCCGAGGAGGAAACTCTGGAAACACCATATATTTT.